This T cell receptor (beta chain) was captured in a study of blood T cells in healthy people across ages. General study findings and limits: Greater diversity and more naive CD4+ cells were seen in long-lived donors than in aged donors. PBMC samples, being unsorted, prevented any conclusive comparison of naive and antigen-experienced cells.

A J-beta primer mix and a sample-barcoded 5' primer were used in a second PCR of roughly 7 to 12 cycles. Every cDNA molecule carried a tag from a template-switch adaptor bearing 12 random nucleotides. Each CDR3 protein gets one entry after TCRdb re-called the 5' RACE reads with MiXCR. The data show around 750,000 distinct CDR3 sequences, roughly 53% seen once. Remarks on this clonotype: What it recognizes is unknown.

Germline CDR1 SGHRS, CDR2 YFSETQ. The CDR3 covers 14 residues. V dropped 1 base and J dropped 8 bases, with 15 bases sitting between them. Sample: blood. The chain links TRBV5-1 to TRBJ1-2; D call uncertain. The clonotype originates from a man aged 80 or over in good health. CDR3 in amino acids: CASSLSYMSSGYTF. The CDR3, as DNA: TGCGCCAGCAGCTTGTCTTACATGTCATCCGGCTACACCTTC.